This T cell receptor beta chain was sequenced during a study of blood T cell repertoires in COVID-19 (dated by TCRdb to about 2020). A note on the overall study: Collaborator samples came from the United States, Italy and Spain and covered acute and convalescent phases of COVID-19. The prospective study material was composed of cDNA or gDNA derived from T cells, B-cell-depleted T cells, or PBMCs. Deeply sampled blood TCRbeta repertoires from subjects exposed to, actively infected with, or recovered from COVID-19 were included in the dataset. The repertoires were released in a freely available public database intended as a resource for research on the immune response to SARS-CoV-2. The samples were drawn from the first 160 participants of the ongoing ImmuneRACE study and from over 950 subjects provided by 6 global collaborators. The sample metadata nearly always contained a de-identified subject ID, COVID-19 status, age in years and sex. Where available, HLA class I and class II types were obtained from metadata supplied by the sample provider rather than from assay-based typing. What the research found in general, with its limitations: How much clinical and demographic metadata was included differed by source and by participant, and the metadata was provided uncurated.

The junction shows trimming of 4 bases on V and 0 bases on J, and the gene matches do not reach 2 bases of it. Counted from cysteine to phenylalanine, this CDR3 has 15 amino acids. Only CDR3 DNA remains: 45 bases, in frame from the first base. CDR1 and CDR2, looked up from the germline V gene, are KGHSH and LQKENI. As concerns this clone: Which antigen it targets is not known. Base quality data are lacking; no much larger clone is found one base away.

In the prospective study, participants were about 18 to 100 years old, resided in 25 or so geographic areas of the United States, and were enrolled through a virtual design. In the prospective study, participants were assigned to cohorts based on the clinical history participants reported in a screening survey and a study questionnaire. Exposed participants had been in contact, within 2 weeks of entering the study, with a person who had a PCR-confirmed or clinician-diagnosed case of COVID-19. Mobile phlebotomists in the prospective study collected whole blood, serum and a nasopharyngeal or oropharyngeal swab from every participant. Additional blood draws and questionnaires over a roughly two-month period could optionally be provided by prospective study participants. Before DNA extraction, prospective study blood samples were shipped either frozen or at room temperature. The immunoSEQ Assay, a bias-controlled multiplex PCR, was used to amplify TCRbeta CDR3 regions from genomic DNA. Turning to the authors' computational methods: The number of nucleated cells in each sample was estimated from the amplification of reference gene primers within the assay. Sequence reads were collapsed and filtered to measure the absolute abundance of every unique TCRbeta CDR3 rearrangement. For each sample, productive Simpson clonality was calculated as the square root of Simpson's diversity index across productive rearrangements. As stored in TCRdb, this immuneACCESS dataset retains in-frame rearrangements with V and J assigned. A fraction of the clones does not appear; measured against another copy, unresolved V genes explain less than half of the discrepancy, and the remainder lacks a known reason. The V and J calls and clone size come from that table; D and trimming were worked out from the DNA. The sample data list some 320,000 clones, and 90% of these were observed just once. The ten largest clones represent about 4% of the sample.

The V and J genes are TRBV18 and TRBJ1-1; the junction holds 10 bases that match TRBD1. The clonotype was recovered from a woman aged 25 to 39 who had been exposed to COVID-19. Input material: PBMCs or T cells enriched from blood (not recorded which). Here the CDR3 is given as CASSRQGAMNTEAFF. The DNA reads as follows: TGTGCCAGCTCACGACAGGGGGCCATGAACACTGAAGCTTTCTTT.